These T cell receptor beta chains were read from a single sample in a study of cytomegalovirus exposure and HLA in healthy donors. Some clones are missing from TCRdb's copy, which holds only in-frame ones; the method was immunoSEQ multiplex PCR. The sample lists around 230,000 clones, about 90% occurring once. Sequencing was done on a sample of PBMCs. Source of these receptors: a woman in her twenties or thirties in good health and CMV-seropositive. CDR3s include the opening cysteine and the closing phenylalanine or tryptophan.

v_gene	j_gene	CDR3aa
TRBV13	TRBJ1-1	CASSIRTGVTEAFF
TRBV2	TRBJ2-5	CASTNRGRSETQYF
TRBV28	TRBJ1-1	CASRYGLYTEAFF
TRBV30	TRBJ2-7	CAWSYGLAGDEQYF
TRBV6-5	TRBJ2-7	CASSSVAGGYEQYF
TRBV30	TRBJ1-4	CAWSRGRRLVNEKLFF
TRBV7-8	TRBJ2-7	CASSLDQGAYEQYF
TRBV13	TRBJ2-5	CASSSEGAETQYF
TRBV18	TRBJ1-1	CASSDLEGRGPEAFF
TRBV29-1	TRBJ2-2	CSVETGTLNTGELFF
TRBV11-2	TRBJ1-1	CASSPPAQGPNTEAFF
TRBV5-4	TRBJ2-5	CASSSERAAYQETQYF
TRBV5-6	TRBJ2-1	CASSWSSGRNEQFF
TRBV11-3	TRBJ2-2	CASSLGRVTGELFF
TRBV11-2	TRBJ2-1	CASRLSPGTSGDNEQFF
TRBV19	TRBJ1-5	CASSIQAAGSNQPQHF